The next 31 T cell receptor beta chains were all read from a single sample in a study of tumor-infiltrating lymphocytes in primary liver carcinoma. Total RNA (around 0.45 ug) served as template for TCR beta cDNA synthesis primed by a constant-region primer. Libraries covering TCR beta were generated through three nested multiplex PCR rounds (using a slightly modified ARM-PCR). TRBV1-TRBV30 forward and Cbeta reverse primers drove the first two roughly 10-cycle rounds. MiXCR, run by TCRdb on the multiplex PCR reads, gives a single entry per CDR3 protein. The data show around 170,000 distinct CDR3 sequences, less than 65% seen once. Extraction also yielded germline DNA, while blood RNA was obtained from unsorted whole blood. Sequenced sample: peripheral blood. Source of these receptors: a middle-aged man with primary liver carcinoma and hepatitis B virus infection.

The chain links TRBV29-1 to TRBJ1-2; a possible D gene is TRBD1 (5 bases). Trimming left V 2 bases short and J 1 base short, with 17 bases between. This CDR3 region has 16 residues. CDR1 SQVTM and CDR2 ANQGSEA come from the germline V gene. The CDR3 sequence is CSVELDREALNYGYTF. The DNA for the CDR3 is TGCAGCGTTGAACTAGACAGAGAAGCCCTTAACTATGGCTACACCTTC.

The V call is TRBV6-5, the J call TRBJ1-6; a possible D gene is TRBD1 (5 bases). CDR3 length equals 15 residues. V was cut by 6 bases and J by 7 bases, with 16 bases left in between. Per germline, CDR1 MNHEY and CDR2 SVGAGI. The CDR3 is CASRAGAWPNSPLHF. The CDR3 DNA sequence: TGTGCCAGCAGGGCCGGGGCCTGGCCAAATTCACCCCTCCACTTT.

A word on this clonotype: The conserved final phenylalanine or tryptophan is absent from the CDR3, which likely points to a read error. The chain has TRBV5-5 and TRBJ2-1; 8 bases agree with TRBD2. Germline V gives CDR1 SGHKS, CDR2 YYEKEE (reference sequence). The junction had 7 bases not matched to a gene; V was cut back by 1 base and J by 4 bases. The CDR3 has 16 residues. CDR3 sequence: CASSLRLAGPYNEQFL. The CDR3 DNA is TGTGCCAGCAGCTTGAGGCTAGCGGGCCCATACAATGAGCAGTTCCTC.

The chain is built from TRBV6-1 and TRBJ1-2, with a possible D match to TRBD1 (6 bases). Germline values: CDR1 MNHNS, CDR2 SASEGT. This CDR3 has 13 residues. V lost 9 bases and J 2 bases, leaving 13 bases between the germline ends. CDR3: CARSPDRNYGYTF. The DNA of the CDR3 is TGTGCCAGGAGCCCCGACAGGAACTATGGCTACACCTTC.

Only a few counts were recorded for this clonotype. The DNA of the CDR3 is TGTGCCATCAGTGAGTCGGGGGGCACAGATACGCAGTATTTT. Its protein product is CAISESGGTDTQYF. The chain recombines TRBV10-3 with TRBJ2-3; possibly TRBD1 or TRBD2 for D (5 bases each). The germline V gene has CDR1 ENHRY and CDR2 SYGVKD. The length of the CDR3 is 14 residues. V was pared by 0 bases and J by 1 base, with 5 bases between.

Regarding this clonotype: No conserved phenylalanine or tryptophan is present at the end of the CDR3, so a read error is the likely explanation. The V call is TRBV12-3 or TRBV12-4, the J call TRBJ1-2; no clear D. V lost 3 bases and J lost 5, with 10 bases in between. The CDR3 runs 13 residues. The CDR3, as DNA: TGTGCCAGCAGTTTTGGCCAGCAATATGGCTACACCTTA. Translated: CASSFGQQYGYTL.

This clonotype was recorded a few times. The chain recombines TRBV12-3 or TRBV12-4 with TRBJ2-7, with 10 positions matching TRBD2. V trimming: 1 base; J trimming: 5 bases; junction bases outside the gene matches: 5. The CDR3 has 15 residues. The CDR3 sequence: CASSLGLAGANEQYF. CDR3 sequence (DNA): TGTGCCAGCAGTTTAGGTCTAGCGGGAGCTAACGAGCAGTACTTC.

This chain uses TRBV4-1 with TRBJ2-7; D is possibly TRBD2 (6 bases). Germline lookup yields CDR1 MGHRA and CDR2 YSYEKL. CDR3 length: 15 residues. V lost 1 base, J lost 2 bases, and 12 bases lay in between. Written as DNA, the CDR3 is TGCGCCAGCAGCCAAGTCCCAGCGGGCCCCTACGAGCAGTACTTC. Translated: CASSQVPAGPYEQYF.

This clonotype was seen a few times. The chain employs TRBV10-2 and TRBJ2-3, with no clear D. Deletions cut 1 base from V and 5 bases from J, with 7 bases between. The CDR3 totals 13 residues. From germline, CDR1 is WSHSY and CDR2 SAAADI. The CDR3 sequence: CASSEYLGDTQYF. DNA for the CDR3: TGCGCCAGCAGTGAGTACCTGGGAGATACGCAGTATTTT.

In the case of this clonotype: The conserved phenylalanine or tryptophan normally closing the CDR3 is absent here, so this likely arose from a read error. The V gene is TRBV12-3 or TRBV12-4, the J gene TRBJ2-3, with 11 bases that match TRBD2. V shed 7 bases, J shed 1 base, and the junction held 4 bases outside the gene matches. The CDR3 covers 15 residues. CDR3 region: CASILGLAGTDTQYY. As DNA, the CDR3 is TGTGCCAGCATCCTGGGACTAGCGGGCACAGATACGCAGTATTAT.

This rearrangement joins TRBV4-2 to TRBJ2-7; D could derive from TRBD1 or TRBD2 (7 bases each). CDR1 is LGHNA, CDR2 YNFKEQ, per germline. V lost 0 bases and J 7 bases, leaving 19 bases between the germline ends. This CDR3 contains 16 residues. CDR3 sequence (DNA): TGTGCCAGCAGCCAAGATCTCAGGGGGAGGGCCCGGGAGCAGTACTTC. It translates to CASSQDLRGRAREQYF.

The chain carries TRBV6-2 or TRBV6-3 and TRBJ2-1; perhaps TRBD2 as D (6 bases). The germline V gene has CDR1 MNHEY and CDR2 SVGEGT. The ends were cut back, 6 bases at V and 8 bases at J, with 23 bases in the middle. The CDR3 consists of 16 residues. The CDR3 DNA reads TGTGCCAGCAGGATATCTAGCGTCCTAGATATGGATGAGCAGTTCTTC. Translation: CASRISSVLDMDEQFF.

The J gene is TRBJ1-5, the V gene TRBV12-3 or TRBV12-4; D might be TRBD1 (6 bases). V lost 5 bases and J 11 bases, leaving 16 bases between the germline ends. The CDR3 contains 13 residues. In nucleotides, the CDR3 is TGTGCCAGCAGTCACGGAGGGGGGCAGTCCCAGCATTTT. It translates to CASSHGGGQSQHF.

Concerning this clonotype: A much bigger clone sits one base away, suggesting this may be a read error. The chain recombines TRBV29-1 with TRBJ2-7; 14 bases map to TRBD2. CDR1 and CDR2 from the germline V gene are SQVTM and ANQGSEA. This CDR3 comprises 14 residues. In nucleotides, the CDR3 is TGCAGCGTTCGACTAGCGGGAGGGGTCTACAAGCAGTACTTC. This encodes CSVRLAGGVYKQYF.

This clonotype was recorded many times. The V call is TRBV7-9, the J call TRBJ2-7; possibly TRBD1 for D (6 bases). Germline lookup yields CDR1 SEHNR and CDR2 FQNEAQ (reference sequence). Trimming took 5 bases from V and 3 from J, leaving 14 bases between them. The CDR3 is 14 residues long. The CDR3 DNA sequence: TGTGCCAGCAGCCCTAAGGTAGGGGGCTACGAGCAGTACTTC. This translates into CASSPKVGGYEQYF. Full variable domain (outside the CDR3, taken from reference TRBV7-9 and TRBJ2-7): DTGVSQNPRHKITKRGQNVTFRCDPISEHNRLYWYRQTLGQGPEFLTYFQNEAQLEKSRLLSDRFSAERPKGSFSTLEIQRTEQGDSAMYLCASSPKVGGYEQYFGPGTRLTVT.

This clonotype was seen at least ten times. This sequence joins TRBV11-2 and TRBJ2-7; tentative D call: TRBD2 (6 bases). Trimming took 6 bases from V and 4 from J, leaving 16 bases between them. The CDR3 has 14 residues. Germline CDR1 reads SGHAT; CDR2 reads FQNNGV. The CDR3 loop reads CASRRANSGYEQYF. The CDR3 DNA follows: TGTGCCAGCAGACGGGCCAATAGCGGTTACGAGCAGTACTTC.

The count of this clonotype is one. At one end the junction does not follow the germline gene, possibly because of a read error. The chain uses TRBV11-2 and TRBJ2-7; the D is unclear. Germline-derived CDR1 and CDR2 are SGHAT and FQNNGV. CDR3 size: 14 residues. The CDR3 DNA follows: TGTGCCAGCGGCTTAGGACCGCTCCCTTATGAGCAGTACTTC. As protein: CASGLGPLPYEQYF.

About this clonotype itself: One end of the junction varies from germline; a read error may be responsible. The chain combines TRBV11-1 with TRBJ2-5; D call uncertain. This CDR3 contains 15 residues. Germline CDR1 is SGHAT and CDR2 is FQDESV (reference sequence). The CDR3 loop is CACSFGVTVQETQYF. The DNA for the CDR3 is TGTGCCTGCAGCTTTGGAGTAACGGTCCAAGAGACCCAGTACTTC.

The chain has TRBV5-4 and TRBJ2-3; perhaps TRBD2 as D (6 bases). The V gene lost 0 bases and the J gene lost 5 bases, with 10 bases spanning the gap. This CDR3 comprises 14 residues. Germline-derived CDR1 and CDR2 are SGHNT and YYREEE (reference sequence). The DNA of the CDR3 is TGTGCCAGCAGCTTGGAACTAGCTGTAGATACGCAGTATTTT. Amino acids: CASSLELAVDTQYF.

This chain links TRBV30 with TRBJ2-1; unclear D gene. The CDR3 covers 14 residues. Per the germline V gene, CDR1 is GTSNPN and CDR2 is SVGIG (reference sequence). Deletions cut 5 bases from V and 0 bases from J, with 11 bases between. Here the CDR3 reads CAWERESSYNEQFF. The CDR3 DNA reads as TGTGCCTGGGAGCGAGAGAGCTCCTACAATGAGCAGTTCTTC.

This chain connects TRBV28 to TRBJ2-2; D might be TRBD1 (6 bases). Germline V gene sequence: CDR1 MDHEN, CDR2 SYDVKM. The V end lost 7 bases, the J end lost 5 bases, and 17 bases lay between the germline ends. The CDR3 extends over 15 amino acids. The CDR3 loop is CASNPGQWGTGELFF. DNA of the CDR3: TGTGCCAGCAACCCAGGACAGTGGGGAACCGGGGAGCTGTTTTTT. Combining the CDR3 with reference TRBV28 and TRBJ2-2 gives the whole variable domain DVKVTQSSRYLVKRTGEKVFLECVQDMDHENMFWYRQDPGLGLRLIYFSYDVKMKEKGDIPEGYSVSREKKERFSLILESASTNQTSMYLCASNPGQWGTGELFFGEGSRLTVL.

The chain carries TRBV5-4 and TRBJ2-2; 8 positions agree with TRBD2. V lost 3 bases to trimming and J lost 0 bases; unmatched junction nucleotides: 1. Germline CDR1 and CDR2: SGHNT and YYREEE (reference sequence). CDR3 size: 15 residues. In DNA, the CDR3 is TGTGCCAGCAGCTCGACTAGCGCGAACACCGGGGAGCTGTTTTTT. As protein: CASSSTSANTGELFF.

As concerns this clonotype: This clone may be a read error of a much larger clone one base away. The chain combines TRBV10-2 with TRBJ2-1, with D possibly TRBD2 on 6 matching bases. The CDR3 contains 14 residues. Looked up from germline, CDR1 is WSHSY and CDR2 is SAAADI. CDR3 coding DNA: TGCGCCAGCACGGGCGGGGCAGCCTACAATGAGCAGTCCTTC. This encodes CASTGGAAYNEQSF.

The CDR3 nucleotides are TGTGCCATCAGTGAGTCAGATTCACCCCTCCACTTT. Encoded protein: CAISESDSPLHF. This sequence joins TRBV10-3 and TRBJ1-6; D is unresolved. Trimming cost V 0 bases and J 8 bases, with 2 bases left between them. The CDR3 runs to 12 residues. Looked up from germline, CDR1 is ENHRY and CDR2 is SYGVKD.

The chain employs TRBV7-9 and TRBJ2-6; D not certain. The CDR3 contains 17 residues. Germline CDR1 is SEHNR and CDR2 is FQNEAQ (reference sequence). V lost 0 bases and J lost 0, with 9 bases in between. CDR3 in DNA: TGTGCCAGCAGCTTAGCGGCCGGCCTCTCTGGGGCCAACGTCCTGACTTTC. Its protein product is CASSLAAGLSGANVLTF. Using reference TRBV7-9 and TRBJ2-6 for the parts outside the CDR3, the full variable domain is DTGVSQNPRHKITKRGQNVTFRCDPISEHNRLYWYRQTLGQGPEFLTYFQNEAQLEKSRLLSDRFSAERPKGSFSTLEIQRTEQGDSAMYLCASSLAAGLSGANVLTFGAGSRLTVL.

CDR3: CASELAGGWNEQFF. The CDR3 DNA is TGTGCCAGCGAGCTAGCGGGAGGCTGGAATGAGCAGTTCTTC. J is TRBJ2-1 and V is TRBV6-1, with 11 bases matching TRBD2. The CDR3 is made up of 14 amino acids. The V and J ends lost 8 bases and 7 bases, in that order; junction bases with no gene match: 7. Germline V CDR1 and CDR2: MNHNS, SASEGT.

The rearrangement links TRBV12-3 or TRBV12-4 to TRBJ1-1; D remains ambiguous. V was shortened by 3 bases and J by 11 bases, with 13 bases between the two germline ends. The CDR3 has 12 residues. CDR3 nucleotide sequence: TGTGCCAGCAGTTTTGGGGAGCCGATCGCTTTCTTT. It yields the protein CASSFGEPIAFF.

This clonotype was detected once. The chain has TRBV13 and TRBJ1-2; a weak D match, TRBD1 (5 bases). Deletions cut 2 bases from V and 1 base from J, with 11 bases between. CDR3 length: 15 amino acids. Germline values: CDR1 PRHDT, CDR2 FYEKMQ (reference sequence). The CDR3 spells CASSLFGGVNYGYTF. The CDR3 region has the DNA TGTGCCAGCAGCTTATTTGGGGGAGTTAACTATGGCTACACCTTC.

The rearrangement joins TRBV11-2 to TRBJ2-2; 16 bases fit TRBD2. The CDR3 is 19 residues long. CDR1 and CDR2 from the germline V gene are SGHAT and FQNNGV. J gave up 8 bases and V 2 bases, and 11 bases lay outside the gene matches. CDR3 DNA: TGTGCCAGCAGCTTACCGGGACTAGCGGGAGGGCCGGTCACGGGGGAGCTGTTTTTT. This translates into CASSLPGLAGGPVTGELFF.

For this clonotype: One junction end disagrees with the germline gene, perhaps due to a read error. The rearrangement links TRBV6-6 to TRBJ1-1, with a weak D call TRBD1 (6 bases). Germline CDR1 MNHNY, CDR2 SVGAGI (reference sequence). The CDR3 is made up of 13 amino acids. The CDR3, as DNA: TGTGCCAGCTACGAGGGGGGGAACACTGGAGCTTTCTTT. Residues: CASYEGGNTGAFF.

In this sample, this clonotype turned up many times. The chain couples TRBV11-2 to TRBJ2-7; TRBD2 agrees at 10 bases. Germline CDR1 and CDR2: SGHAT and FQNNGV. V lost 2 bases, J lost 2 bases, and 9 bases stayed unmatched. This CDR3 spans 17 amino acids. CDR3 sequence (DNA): TGTGCCAGCAGCTTATCGGATAGCGGGAGGCCCCCCTACGAGCAGTACTTC. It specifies CASSLSDSGRPPYEQYF.